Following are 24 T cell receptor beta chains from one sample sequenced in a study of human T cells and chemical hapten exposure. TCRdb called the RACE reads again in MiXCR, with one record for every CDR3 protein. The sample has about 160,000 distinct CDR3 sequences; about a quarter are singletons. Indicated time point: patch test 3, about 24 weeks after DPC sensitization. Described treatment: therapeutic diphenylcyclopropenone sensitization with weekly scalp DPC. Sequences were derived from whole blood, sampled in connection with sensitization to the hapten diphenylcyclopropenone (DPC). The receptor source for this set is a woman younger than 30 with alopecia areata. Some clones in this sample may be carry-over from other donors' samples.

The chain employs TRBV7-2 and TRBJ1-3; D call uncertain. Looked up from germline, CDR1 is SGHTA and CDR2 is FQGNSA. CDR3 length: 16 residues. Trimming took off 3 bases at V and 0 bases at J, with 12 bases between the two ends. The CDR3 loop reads CASSFQTPSSGNTIYF. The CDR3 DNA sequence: TGTGCCAGCAGCTTCCAGACACCCTCCTCTGGAAACACCATATATTTT.

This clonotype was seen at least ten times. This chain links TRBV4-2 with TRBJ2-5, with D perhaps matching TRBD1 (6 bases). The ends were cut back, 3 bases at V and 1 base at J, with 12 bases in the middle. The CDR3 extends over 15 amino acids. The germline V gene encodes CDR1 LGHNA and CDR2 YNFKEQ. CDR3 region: CASSHPQTGQETQYF. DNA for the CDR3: TGTGCCAGCAGCCACCCTCAGACAGGCCAAGAGACCCAGTACTTC.

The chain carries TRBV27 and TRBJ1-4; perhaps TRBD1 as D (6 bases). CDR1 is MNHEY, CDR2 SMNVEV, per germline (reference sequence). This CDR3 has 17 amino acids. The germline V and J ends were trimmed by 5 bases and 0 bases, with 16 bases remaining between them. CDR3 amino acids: CASSEYRQAPTNEKLFF. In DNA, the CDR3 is TGTGCCAGCAGTGAGTACAGACAGGCTCCAACTAATGAAAAACTGTTTTTT.

CDR3 nucleotides: TGTGCCATCGGGACACTCACAGATACGCAGTATTTT. Its protein is CAIGTLTDTQYF. The chain links TRBV10-3 to TRBJ2-3; weak D call: TRBD1 (6 bases). The CDR3 contains 12 residues. Per the germline V gene, CDR1 is ENHRY and CDR2 is SYGVKD. The V and J ends lost 8 bases and 2 bases respectively, with 8 bases between them.

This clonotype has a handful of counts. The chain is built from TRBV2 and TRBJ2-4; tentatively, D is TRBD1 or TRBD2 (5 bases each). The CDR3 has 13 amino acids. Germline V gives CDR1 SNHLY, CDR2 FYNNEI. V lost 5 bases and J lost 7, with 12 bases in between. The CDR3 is CASSSAGTNIQYF. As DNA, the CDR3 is TGTGCCAGCAGTTCAGCAGGGACGAACATTCAGTACTTC.

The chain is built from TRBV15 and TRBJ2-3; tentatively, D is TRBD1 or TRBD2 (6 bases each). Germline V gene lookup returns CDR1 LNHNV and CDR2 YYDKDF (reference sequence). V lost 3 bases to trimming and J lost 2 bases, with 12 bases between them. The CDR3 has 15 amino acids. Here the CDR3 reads CATSSEGGITDTQYF. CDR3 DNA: TGTGCCACCAGCAGTGAGGGGGGAATCACAGATACGCAGTATTTT.

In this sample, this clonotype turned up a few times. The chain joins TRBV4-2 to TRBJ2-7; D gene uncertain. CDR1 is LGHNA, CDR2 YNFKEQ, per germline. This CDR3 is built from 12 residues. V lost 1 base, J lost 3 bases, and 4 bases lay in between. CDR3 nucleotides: TGTGCCAGCAGCCAAGGCATCTACGAGCAGTACTTC. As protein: CASSQGIYEQYF.

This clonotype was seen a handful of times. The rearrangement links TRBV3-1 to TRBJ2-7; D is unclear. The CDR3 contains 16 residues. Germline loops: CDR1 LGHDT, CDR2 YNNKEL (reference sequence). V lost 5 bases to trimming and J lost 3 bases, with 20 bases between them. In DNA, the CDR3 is TGTGCCAGCAGCACCCCGGGCAGGTATCGTCTCTACGAGCAGTACTTC. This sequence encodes CASSTPGRYRLYEQYF.

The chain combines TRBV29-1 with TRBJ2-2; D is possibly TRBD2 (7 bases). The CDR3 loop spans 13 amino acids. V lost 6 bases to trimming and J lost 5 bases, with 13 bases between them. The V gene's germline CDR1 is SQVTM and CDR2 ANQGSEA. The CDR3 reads CSVEGGLTGELFF. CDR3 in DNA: TGCAGCGTCGAGGGGGGGTTGACCGGGGAGCTGTTTTTT.

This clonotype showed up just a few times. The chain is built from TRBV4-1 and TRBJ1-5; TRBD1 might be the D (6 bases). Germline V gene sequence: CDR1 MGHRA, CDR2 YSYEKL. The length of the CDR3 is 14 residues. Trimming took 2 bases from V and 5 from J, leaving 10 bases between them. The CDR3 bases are TGCGCCAGCAGCCAACAGGGGCTGGATCAGCCCCAGCATTTT. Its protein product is CASSQQGLDQPQHF.

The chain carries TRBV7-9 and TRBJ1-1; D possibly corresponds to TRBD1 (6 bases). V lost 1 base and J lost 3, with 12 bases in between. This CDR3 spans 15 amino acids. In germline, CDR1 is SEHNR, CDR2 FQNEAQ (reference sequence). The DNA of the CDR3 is TGTGCCAGCAGCTTAGTGGGGGCGCAGGACACTGAAGCTTTCTTT. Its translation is CASSLVGAQDTEAFF.

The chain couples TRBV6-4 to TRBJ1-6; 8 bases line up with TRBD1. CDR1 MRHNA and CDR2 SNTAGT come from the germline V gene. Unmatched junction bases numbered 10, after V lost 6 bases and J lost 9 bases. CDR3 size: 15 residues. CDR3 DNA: TGTGCCAGCAGAACCATCGGGACAGGTGGTTCACCCCTCCACTTT. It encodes CASRTIGTGGSPLHF.

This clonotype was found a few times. CDR3 DNA: TGTGCCAGCAGCCCCAGCGGGCTCTCTGGGGCCAACGTCCTGACTTTC. Translating gives CASSPSGLSGANVLTF. The chain uses TRBV6-4 and TRBJ2-6; a possible D gene is TRBD2 (6 bases). The germline V gene encodes CDR1 MRHNA and CDR2 SNTAGT. V was shortened by 6 bases and J by 0 bases, with 12 bases between the two germline ends. The length of the CDR3 is 16 residues.

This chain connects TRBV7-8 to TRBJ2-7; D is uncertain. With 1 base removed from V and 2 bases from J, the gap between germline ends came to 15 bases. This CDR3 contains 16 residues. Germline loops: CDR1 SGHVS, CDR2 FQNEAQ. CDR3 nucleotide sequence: TGTGCCAGCAGCTTAGATGGCCAGCAAAATCCCTACGAGCAGTACTTC. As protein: CASSLDGQQNPYEQYF.

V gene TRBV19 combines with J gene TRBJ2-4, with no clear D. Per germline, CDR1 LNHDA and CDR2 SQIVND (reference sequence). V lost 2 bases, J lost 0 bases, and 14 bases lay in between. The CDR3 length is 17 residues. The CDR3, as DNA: TGTGCCAGTAGTATACGCCCCCCGGGTCTAGCCAAAAACATTCAGTACTTC. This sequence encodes CASSIRPPGLAKNIQYF.

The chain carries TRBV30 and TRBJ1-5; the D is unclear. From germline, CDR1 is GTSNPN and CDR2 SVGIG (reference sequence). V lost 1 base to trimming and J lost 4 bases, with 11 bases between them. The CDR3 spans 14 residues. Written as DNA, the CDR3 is TGTGCCTGGAGTGGAGGACTGACGAATCAGCCCCAGCATTTT. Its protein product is CAWSGGLTNQPQHF.

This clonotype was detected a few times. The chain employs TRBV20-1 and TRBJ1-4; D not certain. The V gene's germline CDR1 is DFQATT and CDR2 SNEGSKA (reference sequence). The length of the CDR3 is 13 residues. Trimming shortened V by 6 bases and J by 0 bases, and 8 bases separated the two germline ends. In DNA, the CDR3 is TGCAGTGCCGTATATACAACTAATGAAAAACTGTTTTTT. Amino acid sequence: CSAVYTTNEKLFF.

The CDR3 region is CASSLGTEQFF. The CDR3 DNA reads as TGTGCCAGCAGCTTAGGTACAGAGCAGTTCTTC. The J gene is TRBJ2-1, the V gene TRBV7-2; D unclear. V was cut by 1 base and J by 10 bases, with 5 bases left in between. The CDR3 covers 11 residues. Germline V gene sequence: CDR1 SGHTA, CDR2 FQGNSA.

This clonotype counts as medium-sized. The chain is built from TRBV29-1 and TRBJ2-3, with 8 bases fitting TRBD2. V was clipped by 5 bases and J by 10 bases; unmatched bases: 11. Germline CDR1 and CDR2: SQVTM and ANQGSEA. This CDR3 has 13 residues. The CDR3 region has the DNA TGCAGCGTTTTTTCCCAGCGGGAGATGTCGCAGTATTTT. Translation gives CSVFSQREMSQYF.

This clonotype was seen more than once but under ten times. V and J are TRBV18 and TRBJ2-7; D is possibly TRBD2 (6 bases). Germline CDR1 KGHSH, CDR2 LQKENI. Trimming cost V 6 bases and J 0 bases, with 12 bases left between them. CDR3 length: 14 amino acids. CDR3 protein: CASSPRRDSYEQYF. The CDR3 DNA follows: TGTGCCAGCTCCCCCCGGAGGGACTCCTACGAGCAGTACTTC.

The chain's CDR3 is CSVLRGQRRNTEAFF. DNA of the CDR3: TGCAGCGTACTCCGGGGCCAGAGACGGAACACTGAAGCTTTCTTT. The chain has TRBV29-1 and TRBJ1-1; TRBD1 is a possible D gene (5 bases). Germline assignment: CDR1 SQVTM and CDR2 ANQGSEA. Between the trimmed V and J ends, which lost 6 bases and 1 base, there was a span of 18 bases. This CDR3 region has 15 residues.

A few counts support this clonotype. The CDR3 region is CASRNRGWTYEQYF. CDR3 coding DNA: TGTGCCAGCAGGAACCGAGGTTGGACTTACGAGCAGTACTTC. V is TRBV6-2 or TRBV6-3 and J is TRBJ2-7; TRBD2 is a possible D gene (5 bases). Germline CDR1 and CDR2: MNHEY and SVGEGT. The CDR3 has 14 amino acids. Trimming left V 6 bases short and J 4 bases short, with 16 bases between.

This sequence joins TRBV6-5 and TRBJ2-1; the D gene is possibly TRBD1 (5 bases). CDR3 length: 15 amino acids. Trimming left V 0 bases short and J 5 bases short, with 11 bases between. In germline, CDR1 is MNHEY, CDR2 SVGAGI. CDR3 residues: CASSYSIRQNNEQFF. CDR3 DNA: TGTGCCAGCAGTTACTCGATCAGACAGAACAATGAGCAGTTCTTC.

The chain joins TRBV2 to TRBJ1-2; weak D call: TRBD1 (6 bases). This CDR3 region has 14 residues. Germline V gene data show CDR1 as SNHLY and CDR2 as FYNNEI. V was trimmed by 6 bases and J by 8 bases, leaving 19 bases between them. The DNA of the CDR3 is TGTGCCAGCAGAGTGGGCAGGGACATCGGGGGCTACACCTTC. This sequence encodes CASRVGRDIGGYTF.